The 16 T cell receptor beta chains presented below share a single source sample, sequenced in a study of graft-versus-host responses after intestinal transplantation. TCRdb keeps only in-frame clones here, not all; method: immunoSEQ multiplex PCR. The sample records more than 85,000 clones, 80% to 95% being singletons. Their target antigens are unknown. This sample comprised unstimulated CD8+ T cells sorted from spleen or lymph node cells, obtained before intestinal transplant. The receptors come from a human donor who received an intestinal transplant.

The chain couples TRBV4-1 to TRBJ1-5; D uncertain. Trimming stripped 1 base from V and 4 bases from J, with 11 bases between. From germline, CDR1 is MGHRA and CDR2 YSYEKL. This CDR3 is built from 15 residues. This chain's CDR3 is CASSQVGGRNQPQHF. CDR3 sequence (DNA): TGCGCCAGCAGCCAAGTCGGTGGCAGGAATCAGCCCCAGCATTTT.

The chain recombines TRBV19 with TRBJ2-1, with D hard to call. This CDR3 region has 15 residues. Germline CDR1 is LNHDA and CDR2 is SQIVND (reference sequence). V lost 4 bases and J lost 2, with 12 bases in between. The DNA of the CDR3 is TGTGCCAGTAGTAAGGCGGCCGGGCCCTACAATGAGCAGTTCTTC. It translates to CASSKAAGPYNEQFF.

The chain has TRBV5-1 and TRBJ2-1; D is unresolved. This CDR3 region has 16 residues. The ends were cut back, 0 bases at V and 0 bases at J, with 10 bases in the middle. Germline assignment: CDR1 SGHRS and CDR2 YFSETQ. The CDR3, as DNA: TGCGCCAGCAGCTTGGTGCGCTCGAGCTCCTACAATGAGCAGTTCTTC. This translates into CASSLVRSSSYNEQFF.

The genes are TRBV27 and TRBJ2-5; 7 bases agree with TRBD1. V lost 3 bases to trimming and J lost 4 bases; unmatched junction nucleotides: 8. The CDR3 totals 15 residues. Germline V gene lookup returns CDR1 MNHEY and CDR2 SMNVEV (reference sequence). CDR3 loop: CASSFSPTGSETQYF. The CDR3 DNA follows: TGTGCCAGCAGTTTTAGCCCGACAGGGTCAGAGACCCAGTACTTC.

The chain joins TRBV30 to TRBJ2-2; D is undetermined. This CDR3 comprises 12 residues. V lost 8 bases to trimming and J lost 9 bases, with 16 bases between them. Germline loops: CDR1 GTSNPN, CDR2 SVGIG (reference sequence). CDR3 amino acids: CALLYLGRELFF. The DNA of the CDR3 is TGTGCCCTTTTATATCTAGGACGGGAGCTGTTTTTT.

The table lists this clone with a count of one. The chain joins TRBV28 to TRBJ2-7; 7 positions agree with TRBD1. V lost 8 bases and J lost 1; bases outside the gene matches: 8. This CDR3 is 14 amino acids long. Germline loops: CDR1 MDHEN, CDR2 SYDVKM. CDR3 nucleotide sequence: TGTGCCAGCGGCCCGACAGGGCAATCCTACGAGCAGTACTTC. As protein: CASGPTGQSYEQYF.

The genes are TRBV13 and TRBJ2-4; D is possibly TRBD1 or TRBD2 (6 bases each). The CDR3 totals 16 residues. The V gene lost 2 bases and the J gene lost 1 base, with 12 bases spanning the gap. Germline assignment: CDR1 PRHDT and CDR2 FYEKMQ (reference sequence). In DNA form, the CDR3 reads TGTGCCAGCAGCTTAAGGGGGGATGGGGCCAAAAACATTCAGTACTTC. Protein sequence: CASSLRGDGAKNIQYF.

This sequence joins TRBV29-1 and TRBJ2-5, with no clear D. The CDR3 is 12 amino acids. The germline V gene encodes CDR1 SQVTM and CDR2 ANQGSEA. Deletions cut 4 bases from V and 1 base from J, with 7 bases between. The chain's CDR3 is CSVVDGQETQYF. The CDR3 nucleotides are TGCAGCGTTGTGGACGGCCAAGAGACCCAGTACTTC.

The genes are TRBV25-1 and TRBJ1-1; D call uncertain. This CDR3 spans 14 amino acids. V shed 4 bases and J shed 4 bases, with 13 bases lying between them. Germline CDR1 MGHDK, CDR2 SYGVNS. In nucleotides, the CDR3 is TGTGCCAGCAGTGCGACGGCGGGGAGCACTGAAGCTTTCTTT. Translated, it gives CASSATAGSTEAFF.

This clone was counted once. The CDR3 loop reads CASSEFRGREGGTQYF. The CDR3 DNA reads TGTGCCAGCAGTGAATTTAGAGGCAGGGAGGGGGGTACGCAGTATTTT. This chain connects TRBV2 to TRBJ2-3, with D possibly being TRBD2 (7 bases). The CDR3 is 16 amino acids. Germline V gene data show CDR1 as SNHLY and CDR2 as FYNNEI. V was cut by 2 bases and J by 8 bases, with 20 bases left in between. Complete variable domain (other parts from reference TRBV2 and TRBJ2-3): EPEVTQTPSHQVTQMGQEVILRCVPISNHLYFYWYRQILGQKVEFLVSFYNNEISEKSEIFDDQFSVERPDGSNFTLKIRSTKLEDSAMYFCASSEFRGREGGTQYFGPGTRLTVL.

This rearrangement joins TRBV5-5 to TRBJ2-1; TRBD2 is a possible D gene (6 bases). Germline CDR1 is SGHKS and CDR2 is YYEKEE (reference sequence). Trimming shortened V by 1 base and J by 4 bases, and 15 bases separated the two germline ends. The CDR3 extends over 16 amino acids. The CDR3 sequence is CASSLHGSGPYNEQFF. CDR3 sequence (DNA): TGTGCCAGCAGCTTGCACGGCAGCGGGCCTTACAATGAGCAGTTCTTC.

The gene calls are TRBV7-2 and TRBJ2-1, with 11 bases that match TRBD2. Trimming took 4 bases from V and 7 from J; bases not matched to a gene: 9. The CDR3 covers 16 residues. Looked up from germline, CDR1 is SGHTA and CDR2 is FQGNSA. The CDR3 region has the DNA TGTGCCAGCAGCTCCCTACTAGCGGGAGAGGAGAATGAGCAGTTCTTC. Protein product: CASSSLLAGEENEQFF.

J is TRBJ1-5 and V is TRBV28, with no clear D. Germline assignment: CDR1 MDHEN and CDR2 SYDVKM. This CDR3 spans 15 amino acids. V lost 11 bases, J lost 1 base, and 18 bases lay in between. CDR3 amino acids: CAAYPVSGSNQPQHF. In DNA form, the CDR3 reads TGTGCCGCTTACCCCGTATCTGGCAGCAATCAGCCCCAGCATTTT.

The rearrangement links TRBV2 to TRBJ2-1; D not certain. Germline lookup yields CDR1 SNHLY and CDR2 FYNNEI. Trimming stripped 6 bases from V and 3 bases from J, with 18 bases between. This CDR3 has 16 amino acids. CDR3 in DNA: TGTGCCAGCAGCTCCCCACGCGGAAAGGGCTACAATGAGCAGTTCTTC. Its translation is CASSSPRGKGYNEQFF.

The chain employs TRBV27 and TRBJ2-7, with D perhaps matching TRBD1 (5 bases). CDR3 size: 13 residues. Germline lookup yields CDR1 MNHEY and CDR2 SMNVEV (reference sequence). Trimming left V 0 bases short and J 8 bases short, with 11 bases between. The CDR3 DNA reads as TGTGCCAGCAGTTTATCAGGGGCGAACAAGCAGTACTTC. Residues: CASSLSGANKQYF.

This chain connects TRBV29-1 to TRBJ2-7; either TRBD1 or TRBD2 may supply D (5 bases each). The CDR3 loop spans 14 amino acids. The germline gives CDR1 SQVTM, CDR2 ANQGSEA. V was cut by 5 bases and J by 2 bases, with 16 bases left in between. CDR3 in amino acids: CSVFDRDEAYEQYF. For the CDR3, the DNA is TGCAGCGTTTTCGATCGGGACGAGGCCTACGAGCAGTACTTC.